This T cell receptor beta chain was recorded in a study of CD8 T cells in ankylosing spondylitis. Study outcomes and limitations: As reported, disease-linked clones showed significant enrichment in matched ankylosing spondylitis synovial fluid. Within ankylosing spondylitis blood, a TCR beta motif made up of several highly homologous variants appeared to be characteristic.

Libraries of TCR beta came from quantitative 5'-RACE with molecular barcodes. TCRdb ran MiXCR on the 5' RACE reads and lists one entry per CDR3 protein. The data show 700,000 or so distinct CDR3 sequences, roughly 20% seen once. As concerns this clonotype: Antigen specificity is unknown.

The CDR3 spans 13 residues. V was shortened by 3 bases and J by 1 base, with 9 bases between the two germline ends. Per germline, CDR1 GTSNPN and CDR2 SVGIG (reference sequence). The sequence was obtained from a male donor with ankylosing spondylitis. The sequenced material came from blood, either unsorted or a sorted T cell fraction (not recorded which). V is TRBV30 and J is TRBJ1-1; D not resolved. The CDR3 loop is CAWSSERNTEAFF. The CDR3 nucleotides are TGTGCCTGGAGCAGTGAGAGGAACACTGAAGCTTTCTTT.